A single T cell receptor beta chain is shown here with its context. The sample originates from a study of blood T cells in healthy people across ages. CDR1 is MNHEY, CDR2 SMNVEV, per germline (reference sequence). The ends were cut back, 5 bases at V and 3 bases at J, with 14 bases in the middle. This CDR3 is built from 14 residues. Next came a second PCR, run for about 6 to 12 cycles, which used a sample-barcoded 5' primer along with a J-beta primer mix. TCRdb passed the 5' RACE reads through MiXCR, listing each CDR3 protein once. The table records about a million distinct CDR3 sequences, roughly 51% of them present only once.

The sample taken for sequencing was blood. The J gene is TRBJ2-7, the V gene TRBV27; D unclear. The source of this sequence is an older woman in good health. The CDR3 coding sequence is TGTGCCAGCAGTCACCAGACTGGCGGCTACGAGCAGTACTTC. This translates into CASSHQTGGYEQYF.